This T cell receptor (beta chain) is from a study of T cells in Graves' hyperthyroidism and ophthalmopathy. This clonotype has only a few counts. This CDR3 region has 14 residues. V gave up 2 bases and J gave up 8 bases, with 12 bases separating them. The germline CDR1 and CDR2 sequences are LNHDA and SQIVND (reference sequence). Amplification of TCR beta CDR3 regions was performed using RNA transcripts as template. The TCR CDR3 first-round RT-PCR relied on the HTBI primer set. TCRdb fed the multiplex PCR reads into MiXCR, producing one record per CDR3 protein. Of 300,000 to 450,000 distinct CDR3 sequences listed, approximately 14% were seen once; the top ten hold about 20%.

The TCR originated in a woman aged 25 to 45 with Graves' ophthalmopathy. Material for sequencing was blood. The gene calls are TRBV19 and TRBJ1-4; a weak D match, TRBD1 (6 bases). The CDR3 loop reads CASSINREVEKLFF. Written as DNA, the CDR3 is TGTGCCAGTAGTATAAACAGGGAGGTGGAAAAACTGTTTTTT.